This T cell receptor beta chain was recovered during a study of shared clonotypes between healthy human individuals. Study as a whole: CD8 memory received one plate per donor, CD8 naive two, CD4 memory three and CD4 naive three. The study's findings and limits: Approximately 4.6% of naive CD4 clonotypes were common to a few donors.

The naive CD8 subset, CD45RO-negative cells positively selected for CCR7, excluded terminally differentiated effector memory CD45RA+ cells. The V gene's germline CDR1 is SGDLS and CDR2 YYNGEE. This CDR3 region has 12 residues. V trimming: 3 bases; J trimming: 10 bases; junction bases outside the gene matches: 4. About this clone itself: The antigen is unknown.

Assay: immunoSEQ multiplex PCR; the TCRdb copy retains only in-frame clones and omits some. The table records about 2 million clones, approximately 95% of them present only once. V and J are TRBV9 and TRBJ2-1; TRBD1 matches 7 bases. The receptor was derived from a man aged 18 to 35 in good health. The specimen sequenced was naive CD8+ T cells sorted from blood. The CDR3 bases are TGTGCCAGCAGCGCAACGGGACAGGAGCAGTTCTTC. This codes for CASSATGQEQFF.